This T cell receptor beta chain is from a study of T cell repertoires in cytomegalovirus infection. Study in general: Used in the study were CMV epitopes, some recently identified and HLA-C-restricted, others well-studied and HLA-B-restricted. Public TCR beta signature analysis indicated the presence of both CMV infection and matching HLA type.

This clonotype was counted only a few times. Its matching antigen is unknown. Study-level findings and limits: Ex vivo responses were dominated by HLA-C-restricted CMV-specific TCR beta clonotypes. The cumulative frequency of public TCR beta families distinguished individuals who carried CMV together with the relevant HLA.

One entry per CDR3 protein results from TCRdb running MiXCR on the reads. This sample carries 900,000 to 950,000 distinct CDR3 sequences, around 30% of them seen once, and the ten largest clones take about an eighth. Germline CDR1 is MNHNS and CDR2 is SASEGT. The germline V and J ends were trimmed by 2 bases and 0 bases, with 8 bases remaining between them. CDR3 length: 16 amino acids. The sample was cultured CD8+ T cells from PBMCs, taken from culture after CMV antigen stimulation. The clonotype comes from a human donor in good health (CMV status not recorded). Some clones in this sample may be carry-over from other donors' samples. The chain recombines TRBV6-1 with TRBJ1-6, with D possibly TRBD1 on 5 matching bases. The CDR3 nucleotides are TGTGCCAGCAGTGAACGACAGAGCTCCTATAATTCACCCCTCCACTTT. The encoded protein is CASSERQSSYNSPLHF.